One sample yielded the 5 T cell receptor beta chains listed below, sequenced in a study of STAT5B mutations in CD4+ large granular lymphocyte leukemia. Repertoires were generated with immunoSEQ multiplex PCR, while TCRdb's copy carries only in-frame clones and drops some. The sample lists 20,000 or so clones, approximately 84% seen once, with 13% in the top ten. Specimen: CD4+ T cells from blood buffy coats. The receptors come from a human donor in good health.

DNA for the CDR3: TGTGCCAGCAGCTTTGACAGGGTAGACACTGAAGCTTTCTTT. Residues: CASSFDRVDTEAFF. The J gene is TRBJ1-1, the V gene TRBV7-8; TRBD1 aligns across 7 bases. The J segment lost 3 bases and the V segment lost 3 bases, leaving 4 bases of the junction unmatched. CDR3 length equals 14 residues. Germline V CDR1 and CDR2: SGHVS, FQNEAQ.

CDR3 DNA sequence: TGTGCCAGCTCACGAGCACCCTCCTACGAGCAGTACTTC. Amino acids: CASSRAPSYEQYF. V gene TRBV18 combines with J gene TRBJ2-7; D unresolved. The CDR3 is made up of 13 amino acids. Germline CDR1 is KGHSH and CDR2 is LQKENI. Trimming cost V 4 bases and J 0 bases, with 7 bases left between them.

The chain links TRBV7-2 to TRBJ2-3; D might be TRBD2 (5 bases). The CDR3 contains 16 residues. CDR1 is SGHTA and CDR2 is FQGNSA in the germline V gene. Trimming cost V 3 bases and J 0 bases, with 13 bases left between them. The CDR3 protein is CASSFNAKRSTDTQYF. The DNA for the CDR3 is TGTGCCAGCAGCTTTAACGCGAAGCGGAGCACAGATACGCAGTATTTT.

This sequence joins TRBV9 and TRBJ1-1; D is possibly TRBD1 (6 bases). Germline assignment: CDR1 SGDLS and CDR2 YYNGEE. This CDR3 has 15 amino acids. With 0 bases removed from V and 1 base from J, the gap between germline ends came to 10 bases. DNA for the CDR3: TGTGCCAGCAGCGTAGTTGGGACACCGAACACTGAAGCTTTCTTT. Translated, it gives CASSVVGTPNTEAFF. Full variable domain (missing parts from reference TRBV9 and TRBJ1-1): DSGVTQTPKHLITATGQRVTLRCSPRSGDLSVYWYQQSLDQGLQFLIQYYNGEERAKGNILERFSAQQFPDLHSELNLSSLELGDSALYFCASSVVGTPNTEAFFGQGTRLTVV.

This clone showed up just a few times. This rearrangement joins TRBV6-5 to TRBJ2-1, with D unclear. Germline CDR1 reads MNHEY; CDR2 reads SVGAGI. This CDR3 is 14 amino acids long. V was clipped by 7 bases and J by 1 base, with 11 bases between them. The CDR3 region is CASTPGHSYNEQFF. CDR3 in DNA: TGTGCCAGCACTCCCGGGCATTCCTACAATGAGCAGTTCTTC.